The 8 T cell receptor beta chains in this list originate from one sample, sequenced in a study of blood T cell repertoires in COVID-19. Profiled with immunoSEQ multiplex PCR; TCRdb holds only in-frame clones, not every one. The repertoire holds 150,000 or so clones, over 60% seen once, with roughly 9% in the top ten. Input material: peripheral blood. All receptors come from a woman aged 50 to 65 with active or convalescent COVID-19.

J is TRBJ2-1 and V is TRBV27; TRBD1 matches 7 bases. V shed 7 bases, J shed 2 bases, and the junction held 5 bases outside the gene matches. CDR1 and CDR2 (germline): MNHEY, SMNVEV (reference sequence). The CDR3 covers 14 residues. CDR3 in amino acids: CASTRQGAYNEQFF. In nucleotides, the CDR3 is TGTGCCAGCACCCGACAGGGAGCCTACAATGAGCAGTTCTTC.

The chain employs TRBV11-3 and TRBJ2-2; D possibly corresponds to TRBD2 (6 bases). Trimming took off 0 bases at V and 2 bases at J, with 7 bases between the two ends. The germline gives CDR1 SGHNT, CDR2 YENEEA. The CDR3 covers 15 residues. The CDR3 DNA follows: TGTGCCAGCAGCTTAGATAGCGGAAACACCGGGGAGCTGTTTTTT. This translates into CASSLDSGNTGELFF.

The chain links TRBV7-6 to TRBJ1-5; D remains ambiguous. CDR1 SGHVS and CDR2 FNYEAQ come from the germline V gene. This CDR3 region has 14 residues. V was clipped by 1 base and J by 9 bases, with 13 bases between them. CDR3 bases: TGTGCCAGCAGCTTAGTATCGGGAGGATGGCCCCAGCATTTT. It yields the protein CASSLVSGGWPQHF.

This clone was seen more than once but under ten times. This sequence joins TRBV23-1 and TRBJ1-1; 9 bases fit TRBD1. TRBV23-1 is sorted into the ORF group, with uncertain function. V dropped 7 bases and J dropped 1; count of bases not matched to a gene: 7. The CDR3 is 15 residues long. The CDR3 is CASNPHRGQNTEAFF. For the CDR3, the DNA is TGCGCCAGCAATCCTCACAGGGGGCAGAACACTGAAGCTTTCTTT.

J is TRBJ2-7 and V is TRBV11-2, with 7 bases lining up with TRBD1. The ends lost 1 base at V and 3 bases at J; junction bases unmatched: 6. The CDR3 is made up of 15 amino acids. Looked up from germline, CDR1 is SGHAT and CDR2 is FQNNGV. CDR3 DNA sequence: TGTGCCAGCAGCTTAGCGGGACAGCAGTTCTACGAGCAGTACTTC. It translates to CASSLAGQQFYEQYF. The variable domain in full, completed from reference TRBV11-2 and TRBJ2-7, reads EAGVAQSPRYKIIEKRQSVAFWCNPISGHATLYWYQQILGQGPKLLIQFQNNGVVDDSQLPKDRFSAERLKGVDSTLKIQPAKLEDSAVYLCASSLAGQQFYEQYFGPGTRLTVT.

This clone was seen more than once but under ten times. This chain uses TRBV19 with TRBJ1-6, with a tentative D call TRBD1 (5 bases). CDR1 and CDR2 (germline): LNHDA, SQIVND (reference sequence). Trimming removed 4 bases at V and 5 bases at J, with 12 bases between. This CDR3 is 15 amino acids long. CDR3 DNA sequence: TGTGCCAGTAGTACAATGGACATTGATAATTCACCCCTCCACTTT. Amino acid sequence: CASSTMDIDNSPLHF.

This chain connects TRBV3-1 (or the pseudogene TRBV3-2) to TRBJ1-1, with D maybe TRBD1 (5 bases). There are 13 residues in the CDR3. Deletions cut 7 bases from V and 1 base from J, with 10 bases between. Per the germline V gene, CDR1 is LGHDT and CDR2 is YNNKEL (reference sequence). CDR3 in amino acids: CASTGDRNTEAFF. The CDR3 nucleotides are TGTGCCAGCACCGGAGACAGGAACACTGAAGCTTTCTTT.

V is TRBV27 and J is TRBJ2-2; D is perhaps TRBD2 (7 bases). Germline-derived CDR1 and CDR2 are MNHEY and SMNVEV (reference sequence). This CDR3 is built from 14 residues. V gave up 9 bases and J gave up 7 bases, with 18 bases separating them. Here the CDR3 DNA reads TGTGCCAGTCGGCGGGGGCAGGGAAACGGGGAGCTGTTTTTT. Translated, it gives CASRRGQGNGELFF.